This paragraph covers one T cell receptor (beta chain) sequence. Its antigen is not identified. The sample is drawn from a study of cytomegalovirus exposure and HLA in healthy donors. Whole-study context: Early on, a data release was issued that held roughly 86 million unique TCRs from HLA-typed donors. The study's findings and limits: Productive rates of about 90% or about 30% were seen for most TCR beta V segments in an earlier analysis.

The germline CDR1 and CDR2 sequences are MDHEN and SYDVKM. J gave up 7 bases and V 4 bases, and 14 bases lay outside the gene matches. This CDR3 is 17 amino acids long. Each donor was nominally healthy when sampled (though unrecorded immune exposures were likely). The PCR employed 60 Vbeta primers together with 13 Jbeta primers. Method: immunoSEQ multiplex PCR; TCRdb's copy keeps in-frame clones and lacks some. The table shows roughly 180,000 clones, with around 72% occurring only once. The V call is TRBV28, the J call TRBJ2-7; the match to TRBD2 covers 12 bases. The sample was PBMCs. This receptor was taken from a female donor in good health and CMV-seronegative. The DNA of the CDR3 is TGTGCCAGCAGTTCCCCCCGGACGACTAGCGGGAGATTGGAGCAGTACTTC. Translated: CASSSPRTTSGRLEQYF.